This T cell receptor (beta chain) originates from a study of blood T cells in healthy people across ages. Then a second PCR, running about 6 to 11 cycles, was carried out with a sample-barcoded 5' primer and a J-beta primer mix. TCRdb used MiXCR to reprocess the 5' RACE reads, holding one entry per CDR3 protein. This table holds roughly 640,000 distinct CDR3 sequences, about 30% found once. The donors, all healthy, were Caucasians living in Russia, aged about 6 to 90. Samples each had at least 6 micrograms of total RNA extracted. This CDR3 has 17 residues. The V and J ends lost 2 bases and 3 bases, in that order; junction bases with no gene match: 13. Germline-derived CDR1 and CDR2 are SGHTA and FQGTGA.

The TCR was taken from a woman of 80 years or more in good health. V and J are TRBV7-3 and TRBJ2-7; 7 nucleotides align to TRBD1. Sequenced material: blood. The CDR3 nucleotides read TGTGCCAGCAGCTTACGCTTATGGGAAGGGGGCTTCTACGAGCAGTACTTC. Translation gives CASSLRLWEGGFYEQYF.